The rows below give T cell receptor beta chains drawn from one sample of a study of CD8 T cells in ankylosing spondylitis. TCRdb itself ran the 5' RACE reads through MiXCR, one entry per CDR3 protein. The top ten clones hold approximately 1% of a sample with 400,000 to 450,000 distinct CDR3 sequences, roughly 17% of them seen once. Sequencing input: blood, either unsorted or a sorted T cell fraction (not recorded which). These receptors were collected from a male donor with ankylosing spondylitis. CDR3s include the opening cysteine and the closing phenylalanine or tryptophan. A D gene is named only where the DNA matches it firmly. Clone size is not always given. Where it is, it says once, few, many or a class for expanded clones.

d_call: NA
clone_size: few
j_call: TRBJ2-2
v_call: TRBV12-3/TRBV12-4
cdr3_nt: TGTGCCAGCACCTTTAAAGGTCAGGGAAACACCGGGGAGCTGTTTTTT
cdr3_aa: CASTFKGQGNTGELFF

d_call: TRBD1
clone_size: NA
j_call: TRBJ2-7
v_call: TRBV4-3
cdr3_nt: TGCGCCAGCAGCCCTTCCTGGGGCCCAGACAGGGCCTCTAACGAGCAGTACTTC
cdr3_aa: CASSPSWGPDRASNEQYF

d_call: TRBD2
clone_size: NA
j_call: TRBJ2-1
v_call: TRBV27
cdr3_nt: TGTGCCAGCAGTCCCCCGAGAGGGACTAGCGGCTACAATGAGCAGTTCTTC
cdr3_aa: CASSPPRGTSGYNEQFF

d_call: NA
clone_size: NA
j_call: TRBJ2-1
v_call: TRBV19
cdr3_nt: TGTGCCAGTAGTATACGGGCTCTAGCTTCCCTTTACAATGAGCAGTCCTTC
cdr3_aa: CASSIRALASLYNEQSF

d_call: TRBD2
clone_size: NA
j_call: TRBJ2-7
v_call: TRBV28
cdr3_nt: TGTGCCAGCAGTTTATGGGCCCAGCGGGGGGGAATTAGCTCCTACGAGCAGTACTTC
cdr3_aa: CASSLWAQRGGISSYEQYF

d_call: NA
clone_size: few
j_call: TRBJ2-5
v_call: TRBV29-1
cdr3_nt: TGCAGCGTTCAGGCCCAGGGGGAGACCCAGTACTTC
cdr3_aa: CSVQAQGETQYF

d_call: TRBD1
clone_size: NA
j_call: TRBJ1-5
v_call: TRBV6-1
cdr3_nt: TGTGCCAGCAGTGAAAGGACAGGGCGGGGAGATCAGCCCCAGCATTTT
cdr3_aa: CASSERTGRGDQPQHF

d_call: TRBD1
clone_size: NA
j_call: TRBJ1-2
v_call: TRBV28
cdr3_nt: TGTGCCAGCAGTTTAGAGACAGGGTTCTATGGCTACACCTTC
cdr3_aa: CASSLETGFYGYTF

d_call: NA
clone_size: NA
j_call: TRBJ1-5
v_call: TRBV20-1
cdr3_nt: TGCAGTGCTGCCCGGCCGGATCAGCCCCAGCATTTT
cdr3_aa: CSAARPDQPQHF

d_call: NA
clone_size: NA
j_call: TRBJ2-7
v_call: TRBV3-1
cdr3_nt: TGTGCCAGCAGCCACGGGACTTACTACGAGCAGTACTTC
cdr3_aa: CASSHGTYYEQYF

d_call: NA
clone_size: few
j_call: TRBJ1-2
v_call: TRBV6-2/TRBV6-3
cdr3_nt: TGTGCCAGCAGTTACTCGTACTCTCTCTATGGCTACACCTTC
cdr3_aa: CASSYSYSLYGYTF

d_call: NA
clone_size: NA
j_call: TRBJ2-1
v_call: TRBV7-2
cdr3_nt: TGTGCCAGCAGCTTAGCGCTTACAAATGAGCAGTTCTTC
cdr3_aa: CASSLALTNEQFF

d_call: NA
clone_size: many
j_call: TRBJ1-2
v_call: TRBV5-1
cdr3_nt: TGCGCCAGCAGCCTCTACGTGACCACCGGGACATCCCATGGCTACACCTTC
cdr3_aa: CASSLYVTTGTSHGYTF

d_call: NA
clone_size: NA
j_call: TRBJ2-3
v_call: TRBV5-1
cdr3_nt: TGCGCCAGCAACACCTATAGCACAGATACGCAGTATTTT
cdr3_aa: CASNTYSTDTQYF

d_call: TRBD2
clone_size: few
j_call: TRBJ2-1
v_call: TRBV11-2
cdr3_nt: TGTGCCAGCAGCTTAAATCTTGGGACTAGCGGGGAGGATGAGCAGTTCTTC
cdr3_aa: CASSLNLGTSGEDEQFF

d_call: NA
clone_size: NA
j_call: TRBJ2-4
v_call: TRBV28
cdr3_nt: TGTGCCAGCAGTTTAAGAGGGGGTTCCGTCAAAAACATTCAGTACTTC
cdr3_aa: CASSLRGGSVKNIQYF

d_call: NA
clone_size: NA
j_call: TRBJ2-6
v_call: TRBV6-5
cdr3_nt: TGTGCCAGCAGTTACGTGGGGGCTGGGGCCAACGTCCTGACTTTC
cdr3_aa: CASSYVGAGANVLTF

d_call: TRBD1
clone_size: NA
j_call: TRBJ1-2
v_call: TRBV4-2
cdr3_nt: TGTGCCAGCAGCCAAGCATCTGACAGGGCCCGGAGGGTCTATGGCTACACCTTC
cdr3_aa: CASSQASDRARRVYGYTF

d_call: TRBD2
clone_size: NA
j_call: TRBJ2-3
v_call: TRBV20-1
cdr3_nt: TGCAGTGCTGTCGAGGGACTAGCGGGAGCCAGGACGCAGTATTTT
cdr3_aa: CSAVEGLAGARTQYF

d_call: TRBD1
clone_size: NA
j_call: TRBJ2-1
v_call: TRBV6-1
cdr3_nt: TGTGCCAGCAGTGGAAAACAGGGGCAAAGCTCCTACAATGAGCAGTTCTTC
cdr3_aa: CASSGKQGQSSYNEQFF

d_call: TRBD1
clone_size: NA
j_call: TRBJ2-3
v_call: TRBV27
cdr3_nt: TGTGCCAGCAGGAGGACAGGGGCGGTCCATACGCAGTATTTT
cdr3_aa: CASRRTGAVHTQYF

d_call: NA
clone_size: NA
j_call: TRBJ2-7
v_call: TRBV20-1
cdr3_nt: TGCAGTGCTAGTCCCTCCAGTGGGACACAATACGAGCAGTACTTC
cdr3_aa: CSASPSSGTQYEQYF

d_call: NA
clone_size: NA
j_call: TRBJ2-2
v_call: TRBV7-3
cdr3_nt: TGTGCCAGCAGCCGGAAGAACACCGGGGAGCTGTTTTTT
cdr3_aa: CASSRKNTGELFF

d_call: NA
clone_size: NA
j_call: TRBJ2-1
v_call: TRBV29-1
cdr3_nt: TGCAGCGGACTGGGGGGAGACAATGAGCAGTTCTTC
cdr3_aa: CSGLGGDNEQFF

d_call: TRBD2
clone_size: NA
j_call: TRBJ2-7
v_call: TRBV5-1
cdr3_nt: TGCGCCAGCAGCATGAGGACTAGCGGGCCCACCTACGAGCAGTACTTC
cdr3_aa: CASSMRTSGPTYEQYF

d_call: NA
clone_size: NA
j_call: TRBJ2-2
v_call: TRBV4-2
cdr3_nt: TGTGCCAGCAGCCAAGAAAGGACTTCTACCGGGGAGCTGTTTTTT
cdr3_aa: CASSQERTSTGELFF

d_call: NA
clone_size: NA
j_call: TRBJ2-2
v_call: TRBV13
cdr3_nt: TGTGCCAGCAGCCTAAGGTACAGGGCCGACACCGGGGAGCTGTTTTTT
cdr3_aa: CASSLRYRADTGELFF

d_call: NA
clone_size: NA
j_call: TRBJ2-1
v_call: TRBV18
cdr3_nt: TGTGCCAGCTCACCAACACACAGTGGTCCCCAGTTCTTC
cdr3_aa: CASSPTHSGPQFF

d_call: NA
clone_size: NA
j_call: TRBJ1-1
v_call: TRBV20-1
cdr3_nt: TGCAGTGCCCGGGAGACAGTTGGCACTGAAGCTTTCTTT
cdr3_aa: CSARETVGTEAFF

d_call: NA
clone_size: NA
j_call: TRBJ2-5
v_call: TRBV12-3/TRBV12-4
cdr3_nt: TGTGCCAGCAGGCGCGGGACAGTATACCAAGAGACCCAGTACTTC
cdr3_aa: CASRRGTVYQETQYF

d_call: NA
clone_size: few
j_call: TRBJ2-2
v_call: TRBV10-2
cdr3_nt: TGCGCCAGCAGGGAAGCGGCCACCAACACCGGGGAGCTGTTTTTT
cdr3_aa: CASREAATNTGELFF

d_call: TRBD2
clone_size: NA
j_call: TRBJ2-1
v_call: TRBV5-1
cdr3_nt: TGCGCCAGCACAACCCTAGCGGGAGTGCCTGAGCAGTTCTTC
cdr3_aa: CASTTLAGVPEQFF

d_call: NA
clone_size: few
j_call: TRBJ2-5
v_call: TRBV29-1
cdr3_nt: TGCAGCGTTATGTCGGGAGAGACCCAGTACTTC
cdr3_aa: CSVMSGETQYF

d_call: TRBD2
clone_size: few
j_call: TRBJ2-4
v_call: TRBV28
cdr3_nt: TGTGCCAGCAGTAAGGTAGCGGGAGATAAAAAAAACATTCAGTACTTC
cdr3_aa: CASSKVAGDKKNIQYF

d_call: NA
clone_size: NA
j_call: TRBJ1-6
v_call: TRBV27
cdr3_nt: TGTGCCAGCAGTTCCGACCGAGTGGGATCACCCCTCCACTTT
cdr3_aa: CASSSDRVGSPLHF

d_call: NA
clone_size: few
j_call: TRBJ1-1
v_call: TRBV20-1
cdr3_nt: TGCAGTGCTAGCGGACCGAACACTGAAGCTTTCTTT
cdr3_aa: CSASGPNTEAFF

d_call: TRBD2
clone_size: NA
j_call: TRBJ2-1
v_call: TRBV19
cdr3_nt: TGTGCCAGTGCCGGGACTAGCGGGGGGGTCAATGAGCAGTTCTTC
cdr3_aa: CASAGTSGGVNEQFF

d_call: TRBD2
clone_size: NA
j_call: TRBJ2-1
v_call: TRBV20-1
cdr3_nt: TGCAGTGCTGTACTAGCGGGAGGCTCTTACAATGAGCAGTTCTTC
cdr3_aa: CSAVLAGGSYNEQFF

d_call: NA
clone_size: NA
j_call: TRBJ1-4
v_call: TRBV11-2
cdr3_nt: TGTGCCAGCAGCCCTACGACAGGACCCTATGAAAAACTGTTTTTT
cdr3_aa: CASSPTTGPYEKLFF

d_call: TRBD2
clone_size: few
j_call: TRBJ2-1
v_call: TRBV20-1
cdr3_nt: TGCAGTGCCTTTATAGCGGGAGATTTCGATGAGCAGTTCTTC
cdr3_aa: CSAFIAGDFDEQFF

d_call: TRBD2
clone_size: NA
j_call: TRBJ2-1
v_call: TRBV20-1
cdr3_nt: TGCAGTGGTTGGGGGCTAGCGGGTACAAGCTCCTACAATGAGCAGTTCTTC
cdr3_aa: CSGWGLAGTSSYNEQFF

d_call: NA
clone_size: NA
j_call: TRBJ2-7
v_call: TRBV2
cdr3_nt: TGTGCCAGCCGAATGGGGGGAGGTCGAAACGAGCAGTACTTC
cdr3_aa: CASRMGGGRNEQYF

d_call: NA
clone_size: NA
j_call: TRBJ2-7
v_call: TRBV5-1
cdr3_nt: TGCGCCAGCAGCCTATCACCGGGACGGACGAACTACGAGCAGTACTTC
cdr3_aa: CASSLSPGRTNYEQYF

d_call: NA
clone_size: NA
j_call: TRBJ2-1
v_call: TRBV6-5
cdr3_nt: TGTGCCAGCAGCCGAGGTGAAAATGAGCAGTTCTTC
cdr3_aa: CASSRGENEQFF

d_call: NA
clone_size: few
j_call: TRBJ1-1
v_call: TRBV3-1
cdr3_nt: TGTGCCAGCAACTGGGGCTCGGACACTGAAGCTTTCTTT
cdr3_aa: CASNWGSDTEAFF